The clone carrying this T cell receptor beta chain has a count of ten or more. No antigen is known for it. The germline gives CDR1 MDHEN, CDR2 SYDVKM. The CDR3 spans 13 residues. V shed 6 bases and J shed 9 bases, with 16 bases lying between them. TCRdb recomputed calls from the 5' RACE reads with MiXCR, one row per CDR3 protein. This table has 100,000 to 150,000 distinct CDR3 sequences, over 10% appearing once. These data are taken from a study of CD8 T cells in ankylosing spondylitis. Regarding the study as a whole: Prior literature has documented some motif variants in synovial fluid and blood from reactive arthritis.

This sequence joins TRBV28 and TRBJ2-3; D gene ambiguous. The clonotype was recovered from a female donor with ankylosing spondylitis or in good health (not recorded which). The sample consisted of blood, either unsorted or a sorted T cell fraction (not recorded which). The CDR3 sequence is CASRTGLLWTQYF. The DNA for the CDR3 is TGTGCCAGCAGAACCGGCCTGCTGTGGACGCAGTATTTT.